This paragraph reports one TCR beta chain. PCR was performed using 60 Vbeta and 13 Jbeta primers. The data were produced by immunoSEQ multiplex PCR, yet TCRdb's version contains in-frame clones alone and is incomplete. The sample's table shows around 190,000 clones. Trimming cost V 7 bases and J 8 bases; bases outside gene matches: 14. Looked up from germline, CDR1 is MNHNS and CDR2 is SASEGT. The CDR3 contains 15 residues. The data are from a study of cytomegalovirus exposure and HLA in healthy donors. Input material: PBMCs. This receptor was taken from a woman aged 25 to 39 in good health and CMV-seropositive. The chain couples TRBV6-1 to TRBJ2-1; 7 nucleotides line up with TRBD1. Written as DNA, the CDR3 is TGTGCCAGCACCTCAGACAGGGAATTCTTCTATGAGCAGTTCTTC. It translates to CASTSDREFFYEQFF.